This TCR beta chain was recorded in a study of T cell responses to AZD1222 COVID-19 vaccine. General study points: Baseline seropositives among AZD1222 recipients totaled only 5 to 7. The study found vaccine-associated CD4 TCRs spanning spike, dominant at 160-218 and 743-854.

Regarding this clone: Antigen specificity is unknown.

The data were produced by immunoSEQ multiplex PCR, yet TCRdb's version contains in-frame clones alone and is incomplete. The sample lists roughly 140,000 clones, about nine tenths occurring once. V was cut by 3 bases and J by 2 bases, with 7 bases left in between. The CDR3 contains 13 residues. The chain uses TRBV12-3 or TRBV12-4 and TRBJ2-5; D is uncertain. The source material was peripheral blood, sampled on day 0 of AZD1222 vaccination. This TCR came from an adult in good health. The CDR3 loop reads CASSFRAQETQYF. CDR3 in DNA: TGTGCCAGCAGTTTTCGGGCACAAGAGACCCAGTACTTC.